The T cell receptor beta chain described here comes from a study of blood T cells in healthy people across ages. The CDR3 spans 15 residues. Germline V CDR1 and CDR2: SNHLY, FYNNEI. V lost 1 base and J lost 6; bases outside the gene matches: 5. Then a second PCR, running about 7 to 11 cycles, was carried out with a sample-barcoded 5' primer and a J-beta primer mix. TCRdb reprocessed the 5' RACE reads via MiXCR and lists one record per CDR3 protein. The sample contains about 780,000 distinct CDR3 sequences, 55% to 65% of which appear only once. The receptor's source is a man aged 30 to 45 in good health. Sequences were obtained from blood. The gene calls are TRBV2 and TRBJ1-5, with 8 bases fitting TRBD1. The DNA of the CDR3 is TGTGCCAGCAGTGAAGTACAGGGGGTTGGTCAGCCCCAGCATTTT. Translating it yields CASSEVQGVGQPQHF.